This T cell receptor (beta chain) came from a study of beta chain features in type 1 diabetes. On the study more broadly: Examination covered over 85,000,000 sorted cells spanning all samples. Study-level findings and limits: Significant though moderate, a shortening of TCRB CDR3s appeared in all four CD4+ subsets of Type 1 diabetes patients. Whether HLA type influences TCRB rearrangement remained unresolved here.

TCRB transcripts that were expressed got sequenced, as all of the isolated RNA had been reverse transcribed. Only in-frame clones appear in the TCRdb table, and some are missing; sequencing was by immunoSEQ multiplex PCR. This table has approximately 400,000 clones, about 14% appearing once. V gave up 1 base and J gave up 5 bases, with 6 bases separating them. This CDR3 region has 12 residues. CDR1 and CDR2 (germline): SGHTA, FQGNSA. Based on CD45RO/CCR7/CD25/CD127/CD95/CD27, CD4+ regulatory, stem cell-like memory, naive and central memory cells were sorted. This clone has only a few counts. Antigen specificity is unknown.

The receptor was isolated from a woman aged 18-29 years in good health. The sample consisted of naive CD4+ T cells from blood. V and J are TRBV7-2 and TRBJ2-7; tentative D call: TRBD1 (5 bases). CDR3 amino acids: CASSLEGDEQYF. CDR3 nucleotide sequence: TGTGCCAGCAGCTTAGAAGGGGACGAGCAGTACTTC.